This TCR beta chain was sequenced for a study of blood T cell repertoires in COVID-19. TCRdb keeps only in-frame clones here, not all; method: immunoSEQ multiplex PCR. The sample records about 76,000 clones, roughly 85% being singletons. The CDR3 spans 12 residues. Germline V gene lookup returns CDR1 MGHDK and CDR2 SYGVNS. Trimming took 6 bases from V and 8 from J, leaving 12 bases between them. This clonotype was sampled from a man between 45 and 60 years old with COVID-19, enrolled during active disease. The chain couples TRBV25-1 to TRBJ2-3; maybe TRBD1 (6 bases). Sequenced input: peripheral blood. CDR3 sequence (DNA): TGTGCCAGCAGGGGGGCGGACGGTACGCAGTATTTT. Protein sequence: CASRGADGTQYF.